This T cell receptor beta chain originates from a study of T cells in Graves' hyperthyroidism and ophthalmopathy. Template material for amplifying TCR beta CDR3 regions consisted of RNA transcripts. During a first-round RT-PCR of the TCR CDR3, the HTBI primer set was used. TCRdb reprocessed the multiplex PCR reads via MiXCR and lists one record per CDR3 protein. The sample shows approximately 710,000 distinct CDR3 sequences, about 18% of them seen only once. V dropped 6 bases and J dropped 4; count of bases not matched to a gene: 9. CDR1 SQVTM and CDR2 ANQGSEA come from the germline V gene. This CDR3 comprises 17 residues.

The source of this sequence is a man in his fifties with Graves' hyperthyroidism. The gene calls are TRBV29-1 and TRBJ2-2; 15 bases are shared with TRBD2. Sequencing was done on a sample of blood. The CDR3 DNA sequence: TGCAGCGTCCTGGGACTAGCGGGAGGTGGTTTCACCGGGGAGCTGTTTTTT. It encodes CSVLGLAGGGFTGELFF.